Listed below are T cell receptor beta chains from one sample, sequenced in a study of T cells in tumors after PD-1 blockade. Measured with immunoSEQ multiplex PCR; TCRdb has only the in-frame clones, and not every one. The data contain about 15,000 clones, 55% to 70% of them seen just once; the ten biggest clones take up 25% to 40%. This specimen consisted of tumor tissue, obtained after anti-PD-1 treatment. Every receptor here comes from a human donor with cutaneous squamous cell carcinoma. CDR3s include the opening cysteine and the closing phenylalanine or tryptophan. Each record gives: J gene, clone size, V gene, D gene, CDR3 DNA, CDR3 protein. The D gene is left open where the match is weak. A clone size is listed for some rows: how often the clone was seen (once, few, many), or a class if it is expanded.

TRBJ2-7 . TRBV12-5 . TGTGCTAGTGGTTTGTACAGCTCCTACGAGCAGTACTTC CASGLYSSYEQYF
TRBJ2-1 few TRBV13 . TGTGCCAGCAGTGGAGGGAATGAGCAGTTCTTC CASSGGNEQFF
TRBJ2-7 . TRBV5-1 . TGCGCCAGCAGCGGAGGGACGGGTCCCTACGAGCAGTACTTC CASSGGTGPYEQYF
TRBJ2-4 medium-sized TRBV28 . TGTGCCAGCACCTCGGGGGAAGGTAGGGCCAAAAACATTCAGTACTTC CASTSGEGRAKNIQYF
TRBJ2-7 . TRBV30 . TGTGCCTGGAGTGTAGGGGCAGCCCGTGAGCAGTACTTC CAWSVGAAREQYF
TRBJ2-2 . TRBV12-5 TRBD1 TGTGCTAGTGGCCCACAGGGGGCGAACACCGGGGAGCTGTTTTTT CASGPQGANTGELFF
TRBJ2-1 . TRBV27 . TGTGCCAGCAGTTACGACGGTGCCTACAATGAGCAGTTCTTC CASSYDGAYNEQFF
TRBJ2-7 . TRBV5-6 TRBD1 TGTGCCAGCAGCCCCACTCCAGACAGGGCAAACGAGCAGTACTTC CASSPTPDRANEQYF
TRBJ2-5 . TRBV27 . TGTGCCAGCAGTTTACGGGACGGCCAGGAGACCCAGTACTTC CASSLRDGQETQYF
TRBJ2-5 . TRBV9 . TGTGCCAGCAGCGTATCGGTGGGTTTAGAGACCCAGTACTTC CASSVSVGLETQYF
TRBJ2-7 . TRBV2 TRBD2 TGTGCCAGCAGCGGGGCACTAGCGGCCTCCTACGAGCAGTACTTC CASSGALAASYEQYF
TRBJ2-3 . TRBV7-8 TRBD2 TGTGCCAGCAGCTTAAAAGGACTAGCGGACATCACAGATACGCAGTATTTT CASSLKGLADITDTQYF
TRBJ1-5 . TRBV3-1/TRBV3-2 TRBD1 TGTGCCAGCAGCACGGGACAGCTCAATCAGCCCCAGCATTTT CASSTGQLNQPQHF